One and the same sample provided the 24 T cell receptor beta chains below, sequenced in a study of blood T cell repertoires in COVID-19 (dated by TCRdb to about 2020). Library method: the immunoSEQ multiplex PCR assay. As stored in TCRdb, this immuneACCESS dataset retains in-frame rearrangements with V and J assigned. A fraction of the clones does not appear; measured against another copy, unresolved V genes explain less than half of the discrepancy, and the remainder lacks a known reason. The sample data list approximately 150,000 clones, and about 83% of these were observed just once. 16% of the sample belongs to the ten largest clones. Sequenced sample: peripheral blood. These receptors all come from a man aged 45-65 years with acute or convalescent COVID-19.

The V and J genes are TRBV5-1 and TRBJ2-2; D is unclear. Germline V gene lookup returns CDR1 SGHRS and CDR2 YFSETQ. V was cut by 0 bases and J by 7 bases, with 4 bases left in between. This CDR3 has 12 amino acids. For the CDR3, the DNA is TGCGCCAGCAGCTTGGATCTCGGGGAGCTGTTTTTT. Its protein is CASSLDLGELFF.

The V gene is TRBV30, the J gene TRBJ1-1, with D perhaps TRBD1 (5 bases). V shed 3 bases and J shed 8 bases, with 13 bases lying between them. The CDR3 is 12 residues long. CDR1 and CDR2 (germline): GTSNPN, SVGIG (reference sequence). CDR3 loop: CAWSVRSGEAFF. The CDR3 nucleotides are TGTGCCTGGAGCGTAAGGTCAGGGGAAGCTTTCTTT.

This sequence joins TRBV4-1 and TRBJ1-5; possible D gene TRBD1, 5 bases. This CDR3 contains 14 residues. CDR1 and CDR2 from the germline V gene are MGHRA and YSYEKL. Deletions cut 1 base from V and 10 bases from J, with 14 bases between. CDR3 amino acids: CASSQGRGGRPQHF. Here the CDR3 DNA reads TGCGCCAGCAGCCAAGGGCGGGGGGGTAGACCCCAGCATTTT.

The chain is built from TRBV5-1 and TRBJ1-3; 7 bases agree with TRBD1. V trimming: 3 bases; J trimming: 8 bases; junction bases outside the gene matches: 14. This CDR3 is 16 amino acids long. Germline V gene lookup returns CDR1 SGHRS and CDR2 YFSETQ. CDR3 protein: CASSYGGGPSADTIYF. The CDR3 DNA is TGCGCCAGCAGCTACGGAGGGGGCCCTTCGGCGGACACCATATATTTT.

J is TRBJ2-2 and V is TRBV9, with 7 bases aligning to TRBD1. Trimming removed 1 base from V and 6 bases from J; junction bases left unmatched: 6. This CDR3 contains 15 residues. Looked up from germline, CDR1 is SGDLS and CDR2 is YYNGEE. The CDR3: CASSVRGGPPGELFF. CDR3 coding DNA: TGTGCCAGCAGCGTACGAGGGGGCCCCCCCGGGGAGCTGTTTTTT.

The V and J genes are TRBV2 and TRBJ2-7; a weak D match, TRBD1 (5 bases). CDR1 and CDR2 from the germline V gene are SNHLY and FYNNEI. Trimming cost V 9 bases and J 6 bases, with 21 bases left between them. CDR3 size: 14 residues. CDR3 nucleotide sequence: TGTGCCAGTTCAGCCAGGGCAGGTATGAGCGAGCAGTACTTC. Protein: CASSARAGMSEQYF.

The rearrangement links TRBV10-1 to TRBJ2-5; 7 positions match TRBD2. The germline V gene encodes CDR1 WNHNN and CDR2 SYGVQD (reference sequence). There are 15 residues in the CDR3. The V and J ends lost 4 bases and 0 bases, in that order; junction bases with no gene match: 5. The CDR3 region is CASSVPRGYQETQYF. For the CDR3, the DNA is TGCGCCAGCAGTGTACCGCGGGGGTACCAAGAGACCCAGTACTTC.

V usage is TRBV21-1 and J usage is TRBJ2-7; the table's TRBD1 call for D was not verified on the DNA. TRBV21-1 is described as a pseudogene. The CDR3 contains 19 residues. CDR3 protein: CASSKAVNRDRGQSYEQYV. The CDR3 DNA follows: TGTGCCAGCAGCAAAGCGGTAAACCGGGACAGGGGACAATCCTACGAGCAGTACGTC.

The genes are TRBV5-1 and TRBJ2-3; 8 nucleotides align to TRBD1. The CDR3 spans 16 residues. After removal of 5 bases from V and 0 bases from J, the junction contained 8 bases not matched to a gene. Germline-derived CDR1 and CDR2 are SGHRS and YFSETQ. The CDR3 protein is CASSFGQGTSTDTQYF. The CDR3 nucleotides are TGCGCCAGCAGTTTCGGACAGGGAACTAGCACAGATACGCAGTATTTT.

In this sample, this clone turned up once. The rearrangement joins TRBV19 to TRBJ2-7, with D maybe TRBD2 (6 bases). The germline V gene has CDR1 LNHDA and CDR2 SQIVND (reference sequence). V was cut by 3 bases and J by 3 bases, with 12 bases left in between. CDR3 length: 14 residues. The DNA for the CDR3 is TGTGCCAGTAGTATTGGGCAGGGAGGCTACGAGCAGTACTTC. This gives the protein CASSIGQGGYEQYF.

The rearrangement joins TRBV7-3 to TRBJ1-2; TRBD1 matches 7 bases. Trimming removed 4 bases from V and 9 bases from J; junction bases left unmatched: 11. Germline CDR1 SGHTA, CDR2 FQGTGA. CDR3 length equals 14 residues. CDR3 region: CASSCRETGIRYTF. In DNA form, the CDR3 reads TGTGCCAGCAGCTGCCGTGAGACAGGGATCCGCTACACCTTC. Looking up the rest from reference TRBV7-3 and TRBJ1-2 gives the full variable domain: GAGVSQTPSNKVTEKGKYVELRCDPISGHTALYWYRQSLGQGPEFLIYFQGTGAADDSGLPNDRFFAVRPEGSVSTLKIQRTERGDSAVYLCASSCRETGIRYTFGSGTRLTVV.

The chain uses TRBV21-1 and TRBJ2-2; the table's D call, TRBD1, has no DNA check behind it. TRBV21-1 is an annotated pseudogene. The CDR3 totals 17 residues. In DNA form, the CDR3 reads TGTGCCAGCAGCATAGGGACAGGGGGCGCGAGCACCGGGGAGCTGTTTTTT. Translation gives CASSIGTGGASTGELFF.

The chain carries TRBV10-3 and TRBJ2-1; 10 nucleotides line up with TRBD1. Unmatched junction bases numbered 11, after V lost 0 bases and J lost 6 bases. The CDR3 extends over 18 amino acids. The germline CDR1 and CDR2 sequences are ENHRY and SYGVKD. CDR3: CAISESFQLGQGSNEQFF. CDR3 coding DNA: TGTGCCATCAGTGAGTCTTTTCAGCTGGGACAGGGGTCCAATGAGCAGTTCTTC.

The chain joins TRBV7-8 to TRBJ1-1, with a weak D call TRBD1 (6 bases). Trimming left V 3 bases short and J 1 base short, with 9 bases between. Per germline, CDR1 SGHVS and CDR2 FQNEAQ. The CDR3 spans 14 residues. In DNA, the CDR3 is TGTGCCAGCAGCTTTCGGACAGCGAACACTGAAGCTTTCTTT. It translates to CASSFRTANTEAFF.

This chain connects TRBV11-2 to TRBJ1-1; 7 positions agree with TRBD1. Germline V CDR1 and CDR2: SGHAT, FQNNGV. V dropped 4 bases and J dropped 11; count of bases not matched to a gene: 16. This CDR3 contains 15 residues. For the CDR3, the DNA is TGTGCCAGCAGCTCCATTAACGACAGGGAAATCGGGGCTTTCTTT. Its translation is CASSSINDREIGAFF.

The chain joins TRBV5-6 to TRBJ1-1; D might be TRBD1 (6 bases). The CDR3 spans 14 residues. Per germline, CDR1 SGHDT and CDR2 YYEEEE. V was pared by 5 bases and J by 1 base, with 12 bases between. For the CDR3, the DNA is TGTGCCAGCAGGAGAAACAGGGCGAACACTGAAGCTTTCTTT. It yields the protein CASRRNRANTEAFF.

The chain links TRBV5-1 to TRBJ2-5; 8 nucleotides agree with TRBD2. CDR1 is SGHRS and CDR2 is YFSETQ in the germline V gene. After removal of 7 bases from V and 3 bases from J, the junction contained 11 bases not matched to a gene. This CDR3 has 15 amino acids. The CDR3 DNA reads TGCGCCAGCGTAAAGTCGACTAGCGAAAAAGAGACCCAGTACTTC. This sequence encodes CASVKSTSEKETQYF.

The CDR3 DNA follows: TGTGCCAGCAGACGACAGGGGTCCTACGAGCAGTACGTC. This translates into CASRRQGSYEQYV. The rearrangement joins TRBV27 to TRBJ2-7, with 8 positions matching TRBD1. V was pared by 6 bases and J by 1 base, with 2 bases of the junction left unmatched. Germline CDR1 is MNHEY and CDR2 is SMNVEV (reference sequence). The CDR3 covers 13 residues.

This chain uses TRBV12-3 or TRBV12-4 with TRBJ1-5; weak D call: TRBD1 (6 bases). Trimming left V 4 bases short and J 6 bases short, with 10 bases between. CDR3 size: 13 residues. This chain's CDR3 is CASSSGVGQPQHF. CDR3 DNA: TGTGCCAGCAGTTCAGGGGTGGGTCAGCCCCAGCATTTT.

This rearrangement joins TRBV24-1 to TRBJ1-2, with D tentatively TRBD1 (5 bases). Germline lookup yields CDR1 KGHDR and CDR2 SFDVKD. There are 13 residues in the CDR3. With 3 bases removed from V and 4 bases from J, the gap between germline ends came to 8 bases. The CDR3 spells CATSDAGGYGYTF. The CDR3 DNA follows: TGTGCCACCAGTGATGCGGGGGGCTATGGCTACACCTTC.

The rearrangement joins TRBV28 to TRBJ2-7; tentatively, D is TRBD2 (5 bases). CDR1 and CDR2 from the germline V gene are MDHEN and SYDVKM. Trimming stripped 3 bases from V and 7 bases from J, with 7 bases between. The CDR3 contains 11 residues. CDR3 DNA sequence: TGTGCCAGCAGTTTGGGAGAAGAGCAGTACGTC. Its translation: CASSLGEEQYV.

The CDR3 sequence is CASRGTSEDTQYF. CDR3 sequence (DNA): TGCGCCAGCAGGGGGACTAGCGAGGATACGCAGTATTTT. V gene TRBV5-1 combines with J gene TRBJ2-3; 10 bases align to TRBD2. Germline-derived CDR1 and CDR2 are SGHRS and YFSETQ. V lost 5 bases to trimming and J lost 6 bases; unmatched junction nucleotides: 3. This CDR3 comprises 13 residues. Full variable domain (missing parts from reference TRBV5-1 and TRBJ2-3): KAGVTQTPRYLIKTRGQQVTLSCSPISGHRSVSWYQQTPGQGLQFLFEYFSETQRNKGNFPGRFSGRQFSNSRSEMNVSTLELGDSALYLCASRGTSEDTQYFGPGTRLTVL.

The CDR3 DNA is TGTGCCAGCAGCTTGACCGGGGGGGAGGGCCAAATGATCACAGATACGCAGTATTTT. This sequence encodes CASSLTGGEGQMITDTQYF. The V and J genes are TRBV9 and TRBJ2-3; 8 nucleotides align to TRBD2. The CDR3 spans 19 residues. Trimming took 4 bases from V and 2 from J; bases not matched to a gene: 18. The germline gives CDR1 SGDLS, CDR2 YYNGEE.

V usage is TRBV29-1 and J usage is TRBJ2-3; 8 nucleotides agree with TRBD1. This CDR3 contains 12 residues. J lost 3 bases, V lost 6 bases, and 2 bases had no gene match. The germline V gene has CDR1 SQVTM and CDR2 ANQGSEA. The DNA for the CDR3 is TGCAGCGTCGACAGGGGTACAGATACGCAGTATTTT. It specifies CSVDRGTDTQYF.